The 25 T cell receptor beta chains below come from one sample, sequenced in a study of control samples from healthy donors and cancer patients. TCRdb's table, derived via immunoSEQ multiplex PCR, lists solely in-frame clones and lacks some. The repertoire holds roughly 51,000 clones, over 85% seen once, with roughly 1.5% in the top ten. What was sequenced was PBMCs. These receptors were collected from a man aged 40-50 years with colorectal cancer.

The genes are TRBV30 and TRBJ2-7, with D unclear. V shed 0 bases and J shed 0 bases, with 6 bases lying between them. CDR3 size: 13 residues. Germline-derived CDR1 and CDR2 are GTSNPN and SVGIG (reference sequence). The CDR3 coding sequence is TGTGCCTGGAGTGTTAAGGACTCCTACGAGCAGTACTTC. Translating gives CAWSVKDSYEQYF.

The V and J genes are TRBV5-8 and TRBJ2-5; 12 bases fit TRBD2. After removal of 3 bases from V and 4 bases from J, the junction contained 7 bases not matched to a gene. The CDR3 totals 16 residues. From germline, CDR1 is SGHTS and CDR2 YDEGEE. CDR3 sequence: CASSSWTSGKIETQYF. In DNA form, the CDR3 reads TGTGCCAGCAGCTCCTGGACTAGCGGGAAAATAGAGACCCAGTACTTC.

V and J are TRBV3-1 (or the pseudogene TRBV3-2) and TRBJ1-2; D perhaps matches TRBD1 (5 bases). CDR3 length: 13 residues. CDR1 and CDR2 (germline): LGHDT, YNNKEL (reference sequence). Between the trimmed V and J ends, which lost 0 bases and 4 bases, there was a span of 6 bases. DNA of the CDR3: TGTGCCAGCAGCCAAGACGGGGCCTATGGCTACACCTTC. It is translated as CASSQDGAYGYTF.

The chain links TRBV5-1 to TRBJ1-1; weak D call: TRBD1 (6 bases). Germline V gives CDR1 SGHRS, CDR2 YFSETQ. The CDR3 has 15 amino acids. V was trimmed by 1 base and J by 0 bases, leaving 10 bases between them. CDR3 nucleotide sequence: TGCGCCAGCAGCTTGTCGGCAGGGGTGAACACTGAAGCTTTCTTT. Its translation: CASSLSAGVNTEAFF.

The sample holds one count of this clone. DNA for the CDR3: TGTGCCAGCTCACCAGGGGAGTTGTCTGTCGGCTACACCTTC. This translates into CASSPGELSVGYTF. The chain employs TRBV18 and TRBJ1-2; D unclear. V lost 2 bases, J lost 8 bases, and 15 bases lay in between. CDR1 is KGHSH and CDR2 is LQKENI in the germline V gene. This CDR3 is 14 amino acids long. The full variable domain, in which reference TRBV18 and TRBJ1-2 provide the parts outside the CDR3, is NAGVMQNPRHLVRRRGQEARLRCSPMKGHSHVYWYRQLPEEGLKFMVYLQKENIIDESGMPKERFSAEFPKEGPSILRIQQVVRGDSAAYFCASSPGELSVGYTFGSGTRLTVV.

The gene calls are TRBV2 and TRBJ2-3, with 13 bases lining up with TRBD2. V gave up 2 bases and J gave up 5 bases; unmatched junction bases: 4. The CDR3 has 16 amino acids. Germline V CDR1 and CDR2: SNHLY, FYNNEI. This CDR3 is CASSEWTSGSGDTQYF. For the CDR3, the DNA is TGTGCCAGCAGTGAATGGACTAGCGGGAGCGGAGATACGCAGTATTTT.

For this clone: A junction end diverges from the germline sequence, so it may reflect a read error. In DNA, the CDR3 is TGTGCCAGCTCGCCACAGGGATGGAACACTGAAGCTTTCTTT. Translation gives CASSPQGWNTEAFF. The V call is TRBV18, the J call TRBJ1-1, with D possibly being TRBD1 (6 bases). This CDR3 region has 14 residues. The germline V gene encodes CDR1 KGHSH and CDR2 LQKENI.

The chain joins TRBV7-6 to TRBJ2-7, with 8 positions matching TRBD1. V lost 1 base to trimming and J lost 6 bases; unmatched junction nucleotides: 17. This CDR3 has 18 residues. In germline, CDR1 is SGHVS, CDR2 FNYEAQ. This chain's CDR3 is CASSLGQGYDTLGGEQYF. The CDR3 DNA sequence: TGTGCCAGCAGCTTAGGACAGGGGTACGACACCTTGGGTGGCGAGCAGTACTTC.

The chain links TRBV6-2 or TRBV6-3 to TRBJ2-2, with 9 bases that match TRBD1. J was trimmed by 4 bases and V by 2 bases; bases with no gene match: 5. This CDR3 comprises 16 residues. Germline-derived CDR1 and CDR2 are MNHEY and SVGEGT. CDR3 region: CASSYRGTGRTGELFF. Written as DNA, the CDR3 is TGTGCCAGCAGTTACCGTGGGACAGGGCGCACCGGGGAGCTGTTTTTT.

This rearrangement joins TRBV5-1 to TRBJ2-3; possibly TRBD1 or TRBD2 for D (5 bases each). V lost 3 bases, J lost 2 bases, and 13 bases lay in between. Germline V lookup: CDR1 SGHRS, CDR2 YFSETQ. The length of the CDR3 is 15 residues. In DNA form, the CDR3 reads TGCGCCAGCAGCTGGAGGAGTGGGGCCACAGATACGCAGTATTTT. Its translation: CASSWRSGATDTQYF. Full variable domain (rest looked up from reference TRBV5-1 and TRBJ2-3): KAGVTQTPRYLIKTRGQQVTLSCSPISGHRSVSWYQQTPGQGLQFLFEYFSETQRNKGNFPGRFSGRQFSNSRSEMNVSTLELGDSALYLCASSWRSGATDTQYFGPGTRLTVL.

The chain uses TRBV5-5 and TRBJ2-3, with TRBD2 matching 11 bases. This CDR3 region has 15 residues. The V segment lost 3 bases and the J segment 2 bases; nucleotides outside the gene matches: 2. The germline V gene encodes CDR1 SGHKS and CDR2 YYEKEE (reference sequence). The CDR3 spells CASSWTSGYTDTQYF. In nucleotides, the CDR3 is TGTGCCAGCAGCTGGACTAGCGGGTACACAGATACGCAGTATTTT.

The chain links TRBV24-1 to TRBJ2-1; D might be TRBD1 or TRBD2, each matching 6 bases. The CDR3 is 16 amino acids. The V gene's germline CDR1 is KGHDR and CDR2 SFDVKD. Trimming took off 5 bases at V and 0 bases at J, with 13 bases between the two ends. The CDR3 bases are TGTGCCACCAGTGGGAAGGGGGGCAGCTCCTACAATGAGCAGTTCTTC. This gives the protein CATSGKGGSSYNEQFF.

The sample holds a few counts of this clone. This rearrangement joins TRBV4-1 to TRBJ1-5; no definite D call. CDR3 length: 15 residues. V was shortened by 4 bases and J by 0 bases, with 10 bases between the two germline ends. The germline CDR1 and CDR2 sequences are MGHRA and YSYEKL. CDR3 nucleotide sequence: TGCGCCAGCAGCCCCCTACCGCATAGCAATCAGCCCCAGCATTTT. It encodes CASSPLPHSNQPQHF.

This chain links TRBV5-1 with TRBJ1-1; D is possibly TRBD1 (5 bases). The CDR3 totals 14 residues. V lost 4 bases and J 1 base, leaving 11 bases between the germline ends. CDR1 and CDR2 from the germline V gene are SGHRS and YFSETQ. As DNA, the CDR3 is TGCGCCAGCAGCCCCGCGGGGCCGAACACTGAAGCTTTCTTT. Encoded protein: CASSPAGPNTEAFF. Together with reference TRBV5-1 and TRBJ1-1, the CDR3 gives the full variable domain: KAGVTQTPRYLIKTRGQQVTLSCSPISGHRSVSWYQQTPGQGLQFLFEYFSETQRNKGNFPGRFSGRQFSNSRSEMNVSTLELGDSALYLCASSPAGPNTEAFFGQGTRLTVV.

This clone was detected only a few times. The V and J genes are TRBV7-2 and TRBJ1-5; 10 bases map to TRBD1. Germline-derived CDR1 and CDR2 are SGHTA and FQGNSA. CDR3 length: 15 amino acids. V gave up 3 bases and J gave up 2 bases; unmatched junction bases: 1. The CDR3 sequence: CASSFGTGGNQPQHF. CDR3 DNA sequence: TGTGCCAGCAGCTTTGGGACAGGGGGCAATCAGCCCCAGCATTTT.

This sequence joins TRBV6-5 and TRBJ1-2; D not certain. From germline, CDR1 is MNHEY and CDR2 SVGAGI. The CDR3 has 15 residues. V lost 6 bases, J lost 7 bases, and 21 bases lay in between. CDR3 sequence reads: CASSLGGPGRGGYTF. CDR3 in DNA: TGTGCCAGCAGCCTCGGCGGGCCCGGACGCGGTGGCTACACCTTC.

The chain is built from TRBV11-1 and TRBJ2-7; D gene unclear. V shed 2 bases and J shed 3 bases, with 11 bases lying between them. This CDR3 is built from 14 residues. Germline CDR1 reads SGHAT; CDR2 reads FQDESV (reference sequence). The DNA of the CDR3 is TGTGCCAGCAGCTTACGCGGCAACCACTACGAGCAGTACTTC. This codes for CASSLRGNHYEQYF.

V is TRBV29-1 and J is TRBJ1-2; D uncertain. Trimming shortened V by 4 bases and J by 8 bases, and 11 bases separated the two germline ends. The CDR3 extends over 11 amino acids. Germline V lookup: CDR1 SQVTM, CDR2 ANQGSEA. The CDR3 loop is CSVGVWAGYTF. CDR3 DNA: TGCAGCGTTGGAGTCTGGGCGGGCTACACCTTC.

There are a few counts of this clone. This chain links TRBV7-3 with TRBJ2-6; 10 nucleotides match TRBD1. The V gene end was trimmed by 5 bases and the J gene end by 3 bases; junction bases not matched to a gene: 4. CDR3 length: 16 residues. The V gene's germline CDR1 is SGHTA and CDR2 FQGTGA. CDR3 coding DNA: TGTGCCAGCAGCAAGGGACAGGGGTTTGGGGCCAACGTCCTGACTTTC. This encodes CASSKGQGFGANVLTF.

DNA of the CDR3: TGTGCCAGCAAGGAACTAGCGGGAGGTGGGAATGAGCAGTTCTTC. Translated, it gives CASKELAGGGNEQFF. This chain links TRBV2 with TRBJ2-1; the match to TRBD2 covers 12 bases. Germline CDR1 SNHLY, CDR2 FYNNEI. V was clipped by 7 bases and J by 7 bases; unmatched bases: 8. CDR3 length equals 15 residues.

The chain recombines TRBV13 with TRBJ1-3; no clear D. The V gene's germline CDR1 is PRHDT and CDR2 FYEKMQ (reference sequence). Trimming took 0 bases from V and 4 from J, leaving 10 bases between them. There are 15 residues in the CDR3. The CDR3 spells CASSLGPRSGNTIYF. The CDR3 DNA reads as TGTGCCAGCAGCTTAGGACCCAGGTCGGGAAACACCATATATTTT.

The V gene is TRBV5-1, the J gene TRBJ2-1, with TRBD2 matching over 12 bases. The CDR3 spans 16 residues. V trimming: 0 bases; J trimming: 8 bases; junction bases outside the gene matches: 6. CDR1 and CDR2 (germline): SGHRS, YFSETQ. The CDR3 loop is CASSLVTSGSGDEQFF. The CDR3 DNA reads TGCGCCAGCAGCTTGGTGACTAGCGGGAGCGGCGATGAGCAGTTCTTC.

The gene calls are TRBV3-1 (or the pseudogene TRBV3-2) and TRBJ2-1; TRBD2 aligns across 14 bases. Germline CDR1 and CDR2: LGHDT and YNNKEL (reference sequence). Trimming removed 1 base from V and 3 bases from J; junction bases left unmatched: 2. The CDR3 has 17 amino acids. In DNA form, the CDR3 reads TGTGCCAGCAGCCAAGGGACTAGCGGGAGGAACTACAATGAGCAGTTCTTC. Translated: CASSQGTSGRNYNEQFF.

The chain is built from TRBV30 and TRBJ2-7, with TRBD1 matching 9 bases. Germline V gene data show CDR1 as GTSNPN and CDR2 as SVGIG (reference sequence). The V segment lost 5 bases and the J segment 5 bases; nucleotides outside the gene matches: 10. The CDR3 contains 14 residues. The CDR3 is CAWLPGTGQNEQYF. CDR3 coding DNA: TGTGCCTGGTTACCTGGGACAGGGCAAAACGAGCAGTACTTC.

This clone has just a few counts. This sequence joins TRBV2 and TRBJ1-2, with D perhaps matching TRBD1 (5 bases). This CDR3 comprises 16 residues. V lost 1 base and J 4 bases, leaving 16 bases between the germline ends. Germline V gene sequence: CDR1 SNHLY, CDR2 FYNNEI. The CDR3 here is CASSEDLGLLGYGYTF. The CDR3 nucleotides are TGTGCCAGCAGTGAAGATTTGGGACTGCTGGGCTATGGCTACACCTTC.